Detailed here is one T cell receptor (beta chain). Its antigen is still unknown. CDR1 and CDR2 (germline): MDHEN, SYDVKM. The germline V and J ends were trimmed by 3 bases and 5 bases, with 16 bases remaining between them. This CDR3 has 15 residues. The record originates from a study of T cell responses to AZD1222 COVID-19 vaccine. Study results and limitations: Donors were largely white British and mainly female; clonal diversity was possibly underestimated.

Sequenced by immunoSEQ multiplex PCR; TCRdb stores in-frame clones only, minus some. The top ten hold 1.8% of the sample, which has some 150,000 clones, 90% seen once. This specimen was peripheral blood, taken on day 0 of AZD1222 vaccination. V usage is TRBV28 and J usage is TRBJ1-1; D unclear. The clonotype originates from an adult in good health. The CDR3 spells CASSLWGSGKTEAFF. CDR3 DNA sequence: TGTGCCAGCAGTTTGTGGGGTTCGGGGAAAACTGAAGCTTTCTTT. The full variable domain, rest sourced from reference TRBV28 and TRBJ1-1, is DVKVTQSSRYLVKRTGEKVFLECVQDMDHENMFWYRQDPGLGLRLIYFSYDVKMKEKGDIPEGYSVSREKKERFSLILESASTNQTSMYLCASSLWGSGKTEAFFGQGTRLTVV.